The present entry profiles one T cell receptor beta chain with its context. CDR1 is DFQATT and CDR2 is SNEGSKA in the germline V gene (reference sequence). This CDR3 has 13 residues. The V end was cut by 5 bases, the J end by 5 bases, with 13 bases between. These data come from a study of T-cell memory formation after mild COVID-19. TCRdb passed the 5' RACE reads through MiXCR, listing each CDR3 protein once. This sample has approximately 200,000 distinct CDR3 sequences; more than 15% occur once, and the top ten carry roughly 2.1%. This TCR was sampled from an adult woman who had mild COVID-19 (a few samples of this study predate the infection). Cell type and time point are not known. The rearrangement joins TRBV20-1 to TRBJ2-1; D possibly corresponds to TRBD1 (6 bases). The sample taken for sequencing was PBMCs or a T cell subset sorted from them (not recorded which). The CDR3 spells CSAGAGADNEQFF. The CDR3 DNA reads TGCAGTGCTGGGGCAGGGGCCGACAATGAGCAGTTCTTC.